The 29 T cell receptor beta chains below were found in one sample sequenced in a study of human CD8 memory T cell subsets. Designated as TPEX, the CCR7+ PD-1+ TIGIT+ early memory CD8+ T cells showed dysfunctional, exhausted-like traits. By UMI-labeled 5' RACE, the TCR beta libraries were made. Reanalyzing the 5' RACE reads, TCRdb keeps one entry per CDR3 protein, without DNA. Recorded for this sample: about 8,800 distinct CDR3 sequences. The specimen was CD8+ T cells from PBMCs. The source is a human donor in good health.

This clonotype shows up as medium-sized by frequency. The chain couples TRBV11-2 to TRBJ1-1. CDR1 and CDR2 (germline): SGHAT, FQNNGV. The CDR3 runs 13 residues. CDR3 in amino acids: CASSLAGGTEAFF.

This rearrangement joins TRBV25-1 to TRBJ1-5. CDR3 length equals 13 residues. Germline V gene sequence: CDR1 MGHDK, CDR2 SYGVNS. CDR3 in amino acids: CASSDGGGSIQHF. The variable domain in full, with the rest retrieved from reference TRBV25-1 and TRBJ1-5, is EADIYQTPRYLVIGTGKKITLECSQTMGHDKMYWYQQDPGMELHLIHYSYGVNSTEKGDLSSESTVSRIRTEHFPLTLESARPSHTSQYLCASSDGGGSIQHFGDGTRLSIL.

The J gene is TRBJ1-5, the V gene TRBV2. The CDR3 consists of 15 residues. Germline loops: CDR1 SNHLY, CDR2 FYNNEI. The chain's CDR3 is CASSEDAGEYQPQHF. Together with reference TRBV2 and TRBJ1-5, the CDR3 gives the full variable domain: EPEVTQTPSHQVTQMGQEVILRCVPISNHLYFYWYRQILGQKVEFLVSFYNNEISEKSEIFDDQFSVERPDGSNFTLKIRSTKLEDSAMYFCASSEDAGEYQPQHFGDGTRLSIL.

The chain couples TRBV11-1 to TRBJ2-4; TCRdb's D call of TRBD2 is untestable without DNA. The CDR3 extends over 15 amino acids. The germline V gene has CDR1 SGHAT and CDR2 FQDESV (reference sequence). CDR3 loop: CASSSPLAGRNIQYF.

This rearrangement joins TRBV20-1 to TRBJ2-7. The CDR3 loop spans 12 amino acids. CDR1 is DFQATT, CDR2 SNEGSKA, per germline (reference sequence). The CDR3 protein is CSATGSSYEQYF.

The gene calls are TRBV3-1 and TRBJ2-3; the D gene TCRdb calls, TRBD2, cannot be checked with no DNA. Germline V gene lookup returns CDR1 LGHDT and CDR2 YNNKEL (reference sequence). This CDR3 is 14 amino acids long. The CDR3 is CASSQGLAEDTQYF.

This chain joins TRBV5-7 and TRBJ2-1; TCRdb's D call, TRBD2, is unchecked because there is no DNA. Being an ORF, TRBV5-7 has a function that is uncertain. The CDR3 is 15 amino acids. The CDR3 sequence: CASSLDGWGRNEQFF.

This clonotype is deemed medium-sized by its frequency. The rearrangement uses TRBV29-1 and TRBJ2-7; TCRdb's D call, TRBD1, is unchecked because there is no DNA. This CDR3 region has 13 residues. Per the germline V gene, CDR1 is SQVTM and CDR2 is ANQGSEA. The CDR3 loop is CSVPTGRAYEQYF.

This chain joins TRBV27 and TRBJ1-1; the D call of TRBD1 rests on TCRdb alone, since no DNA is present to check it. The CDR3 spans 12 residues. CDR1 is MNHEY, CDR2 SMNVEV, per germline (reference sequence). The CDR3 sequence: CASRGTATEAFF.

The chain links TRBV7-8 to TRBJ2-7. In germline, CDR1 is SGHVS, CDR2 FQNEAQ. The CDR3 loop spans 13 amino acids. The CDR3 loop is CASSQMLNYEQYF.

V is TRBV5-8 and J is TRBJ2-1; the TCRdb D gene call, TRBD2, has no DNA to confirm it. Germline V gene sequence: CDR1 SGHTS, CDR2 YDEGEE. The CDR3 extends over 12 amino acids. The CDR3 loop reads CASSFRFAEQFF. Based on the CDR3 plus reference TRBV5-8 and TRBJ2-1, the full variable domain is EAGVTQSPTHLIKTRGQQATLRCSPISGHTSVYWYQQALGLGLQFLLWYDEGEERNRGNFPPRFSGRQFPNYSSELNVNALELEDSALYLCASSFRFAEQFFGPGTRLTVL.

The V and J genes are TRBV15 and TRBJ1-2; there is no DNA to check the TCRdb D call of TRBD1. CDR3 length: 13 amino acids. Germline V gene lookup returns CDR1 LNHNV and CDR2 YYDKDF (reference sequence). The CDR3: CATSREQGYGYTF.

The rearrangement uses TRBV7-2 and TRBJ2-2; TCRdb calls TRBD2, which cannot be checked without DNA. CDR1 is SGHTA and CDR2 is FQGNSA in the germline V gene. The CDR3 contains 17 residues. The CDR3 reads CASSFLPASVHTGELFF. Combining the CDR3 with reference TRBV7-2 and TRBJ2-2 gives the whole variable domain GAGVSQSPSNKVTEKGKDVELRCDPISGHTALYWYRQSLGQGLEFLIYFQGNSAPDKSGLPSDRFSAERTGGSVSTLTIQRTQQEDSAVYLCASSFLPASVHTGELFFGEGSRLTVL.

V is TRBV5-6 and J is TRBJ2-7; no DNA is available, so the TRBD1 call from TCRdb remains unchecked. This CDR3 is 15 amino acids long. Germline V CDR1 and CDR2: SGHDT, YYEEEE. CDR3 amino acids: CASSLGPGGRNEQYF.

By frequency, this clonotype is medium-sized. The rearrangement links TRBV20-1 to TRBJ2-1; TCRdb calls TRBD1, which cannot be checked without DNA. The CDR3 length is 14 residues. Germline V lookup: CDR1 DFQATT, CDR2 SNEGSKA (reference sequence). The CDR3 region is CSARDMQGSDEQFF.

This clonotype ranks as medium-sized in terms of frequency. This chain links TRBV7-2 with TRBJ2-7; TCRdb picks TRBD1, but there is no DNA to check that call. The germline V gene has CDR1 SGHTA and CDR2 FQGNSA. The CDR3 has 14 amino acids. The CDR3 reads CASSWGGTGTEQYF.

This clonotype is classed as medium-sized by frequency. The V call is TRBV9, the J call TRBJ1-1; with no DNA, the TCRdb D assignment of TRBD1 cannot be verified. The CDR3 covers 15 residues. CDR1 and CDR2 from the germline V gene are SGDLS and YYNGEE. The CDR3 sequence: CASSPATFPSPEAFF.

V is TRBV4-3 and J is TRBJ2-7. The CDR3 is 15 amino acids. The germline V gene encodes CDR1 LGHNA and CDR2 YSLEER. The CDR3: CASSQESGDSYEQYF.

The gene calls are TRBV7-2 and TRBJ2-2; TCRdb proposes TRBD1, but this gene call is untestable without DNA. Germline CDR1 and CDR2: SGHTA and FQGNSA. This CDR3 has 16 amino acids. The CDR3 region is CASSLGDPGYTGELFF.

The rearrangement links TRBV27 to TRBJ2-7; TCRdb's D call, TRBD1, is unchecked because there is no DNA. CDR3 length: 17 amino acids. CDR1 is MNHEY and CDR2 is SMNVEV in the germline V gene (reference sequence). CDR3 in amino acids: CASSIGTGGTGSYEQYF.

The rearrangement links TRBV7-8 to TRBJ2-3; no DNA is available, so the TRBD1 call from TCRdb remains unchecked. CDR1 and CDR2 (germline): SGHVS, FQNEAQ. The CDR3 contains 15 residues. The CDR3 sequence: CASSLDPGGTDTQYF.

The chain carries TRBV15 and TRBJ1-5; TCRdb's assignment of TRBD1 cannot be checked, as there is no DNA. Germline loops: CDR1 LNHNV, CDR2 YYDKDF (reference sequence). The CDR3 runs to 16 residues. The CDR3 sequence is CATSRDYGEPLSPQHF.

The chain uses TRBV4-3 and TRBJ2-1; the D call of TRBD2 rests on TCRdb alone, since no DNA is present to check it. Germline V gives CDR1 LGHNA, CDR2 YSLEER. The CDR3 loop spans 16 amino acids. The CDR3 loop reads CASSQASGGLYNEQFF.

The CDR3 loop reads CASSSAGGDEQYF. V gene TRBV28 combines with J gene TRBJ2-7; TCRdb's D call, TRBD2, is unchecked because there is no DNA. Germline V CDR1 and CDR2: MDHEN, SYDVKM. The CDR3 is 13 residues long. Supplemented by reference TRBV28 and TRBJ2-7, the full variable domain reads DVKVTQSSRYLVKRTGEKVFLECVQDMDHENMFWYRQDPGLGLRLIYFSYDVKMKEKGDIPEGYSVSREKKERFSLILESASTNQTSMYLCASSSAGGDEQYFGPGTRLTVT.

This CDR3 reads CASSHPLGRRMNTEAFF. J is TRBJ1-1 and V is TRBV4-1; the TCRdb D gene call, TRBD1, has no DNA to confirm it. This CDR3 is built from 17 residues. From germline, CDR1 is MGHRA and CDR2 YSYEKL.

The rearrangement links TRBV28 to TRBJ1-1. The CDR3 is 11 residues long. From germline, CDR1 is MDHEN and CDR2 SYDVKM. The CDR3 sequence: CASSLGTEAFF.

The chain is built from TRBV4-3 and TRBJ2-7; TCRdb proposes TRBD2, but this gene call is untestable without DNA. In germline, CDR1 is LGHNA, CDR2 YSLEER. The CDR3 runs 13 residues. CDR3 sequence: CASSQASSGEQYF.

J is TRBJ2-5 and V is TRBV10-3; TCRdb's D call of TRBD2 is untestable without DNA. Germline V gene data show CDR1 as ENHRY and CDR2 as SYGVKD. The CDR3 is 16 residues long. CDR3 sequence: CAISELAGELQETQYF.

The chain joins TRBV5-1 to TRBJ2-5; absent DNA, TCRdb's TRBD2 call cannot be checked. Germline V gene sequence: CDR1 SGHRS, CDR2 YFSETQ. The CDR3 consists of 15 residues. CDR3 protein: CASTIAGGEWETQYF.